This T cell receptor (beta chain) was obtained from a study of Ad26.COV2.S vaccination and SARS-CoV-2 variants. The treatment was: 19 received Ad26.COV2.S at low or high dose, single or two shots; a few received placebo; per-sample allocation not given. Repertoires come from day 63 after the first vaccine or placebo injection. Measured with immunoSEQ multiplex PCR; TCRdb has only the in-frame clones, and not every one. In the table there are roughly 400,000 clones, around 92% of which are singletons. In germline, CDR1 is SGHDN, CDR2 FVKESK. V was cut by 0 bases and J by 4 bases, with 3 bases left in between. The CDR3 covers 12 residues.

The sequence derives from a person between 18 and 59 years old who received the Ad26.COV2.S COVID-19 vaccine or a placebo. This specimen was peripheral blood, taken in a trial of Ad26.COV2.S vaccine versus placebo. J is TRBJ1-2 and V is TRBV14; no firm D call. The CDR3 protein is CASSQDRYGYTF. Written as DNA, the CDR3 is TGTGCCAGCAGCCAAGATCGCTATGGCTACACCTTC.